The present T cell receptor beta chain was sequenced within a study of T cell responses to AZD1222 COVID-19 vaccine. In the case of this clone: As yet, its antigen is unknown.

Sequenced by immunoSEQ multiplex PCR; TCRdb stores in-frame clones only, minus some. This table has more than 60,000 clones, 80% to 90% appearing once. Study-wide points: The repertoires were collected only after the peak T cell response. White British donors predominated, females outnumbered males, and clonal diversity was possibly underestimated. Distributed over spike, vaccine-associated CD4 TCRs predominated at 160-218 and 743-854.

The CDR3 runs 20 residues. Trimming left V 0 bases short and J 0 bases short, with 18 bases between. From germline, CDR1 is LGHNA and CDR2 YNFKEQ. The receptor comes from an adult who received the AZD1222 COVID-19 vaccine. The material sequenced was peripheral blood, taken 28 days after the second AZD1222 dose. This sequence joins TRBV4-2 and TRBJ1-6; a weak D match, TRBD1 (6 bases). The CDR3 region is CASSQEWPSGQSSYNSPLHF. CDR3 sequence (DNA): TGTGCCAGCAGCCAAGAATGGCCCTCTGGACAGAGCTCCTATAATTCACCCCTCCACTTT.